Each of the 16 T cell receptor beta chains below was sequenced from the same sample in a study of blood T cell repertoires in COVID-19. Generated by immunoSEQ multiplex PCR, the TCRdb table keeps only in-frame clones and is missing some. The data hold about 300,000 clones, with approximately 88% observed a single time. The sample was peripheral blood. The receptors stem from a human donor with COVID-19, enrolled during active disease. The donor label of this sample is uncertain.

In DNA, the CDR3 is TGTGCCAGTAGTATTGGGCCTACTAATGAAAAACTGTTTTTT. It translates to CASSIGPTNEKLFF. This sequence joins TRBV19 and TRBJ1-4; D remains unclear. The CDR3 has 14 residues. From germline, CDR1 is LNHDA and CDR2 SQIVND (reference sequence). V lost 3 bases and J 2 bases, leaving 7 bases between the germline ends.

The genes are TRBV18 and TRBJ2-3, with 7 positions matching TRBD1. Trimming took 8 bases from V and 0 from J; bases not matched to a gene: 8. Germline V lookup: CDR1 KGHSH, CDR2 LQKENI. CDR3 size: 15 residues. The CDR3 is CASAPRGPSTDTQYF. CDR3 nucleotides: TGTGCCAGCGCCCCGAGGGGGCCGAGCACAGATACGCAGTATTTT.

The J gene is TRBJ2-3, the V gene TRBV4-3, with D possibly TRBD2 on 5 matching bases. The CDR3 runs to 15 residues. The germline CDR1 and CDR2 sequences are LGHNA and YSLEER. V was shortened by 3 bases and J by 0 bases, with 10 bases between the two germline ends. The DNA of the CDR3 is TGCGCCAGCAGCCAGGGCCGGGGTAGCACAGATACGCAGTATTTT. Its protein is CASSQGRGSTDTQYF.

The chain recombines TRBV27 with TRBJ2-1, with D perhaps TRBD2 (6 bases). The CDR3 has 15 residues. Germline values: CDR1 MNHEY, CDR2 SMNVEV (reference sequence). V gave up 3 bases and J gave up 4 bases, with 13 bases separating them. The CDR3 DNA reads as TGTGCCAGCAGTTTTGGGAGGTCAACATACAATGAGCAGTTCTTC. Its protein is CASSFGRSTYNEQFF.

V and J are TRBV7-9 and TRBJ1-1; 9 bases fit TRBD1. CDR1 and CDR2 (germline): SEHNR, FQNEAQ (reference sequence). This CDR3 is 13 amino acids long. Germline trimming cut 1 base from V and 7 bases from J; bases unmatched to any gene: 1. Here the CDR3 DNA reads TGTGCCAGCAGCTTAGTGGGACAGGGTGAAGCTTTCTTT. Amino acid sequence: CASSLVGQGEAFF.

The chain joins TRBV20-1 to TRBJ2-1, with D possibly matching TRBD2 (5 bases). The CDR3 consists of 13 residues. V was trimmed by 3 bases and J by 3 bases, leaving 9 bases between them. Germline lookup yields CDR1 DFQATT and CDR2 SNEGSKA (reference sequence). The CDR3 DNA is TGCAGTGCTAGTAGCGACCTCTACAATGAGCAGTTCTTC. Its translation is CSASSDLYNEQFF.

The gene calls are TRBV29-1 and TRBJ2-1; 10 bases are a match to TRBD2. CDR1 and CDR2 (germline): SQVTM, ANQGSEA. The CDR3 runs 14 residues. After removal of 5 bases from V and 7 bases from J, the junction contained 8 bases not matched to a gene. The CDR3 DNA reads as TGCAGCGTTAGTCCTAGCGGGAGTTTAAATGAGCAGTTCTTC. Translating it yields CSVSPSGSLNEQFF.

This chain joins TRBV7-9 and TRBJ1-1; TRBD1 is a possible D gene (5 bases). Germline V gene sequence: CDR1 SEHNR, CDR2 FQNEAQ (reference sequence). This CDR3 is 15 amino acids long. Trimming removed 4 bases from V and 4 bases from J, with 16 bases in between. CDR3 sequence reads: CASSWQVGGGTEAFF. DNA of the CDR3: TGTGCCAGCAGCTGGCAGGTGGGGGGAGGCACTGAAGCTTTCTTT.

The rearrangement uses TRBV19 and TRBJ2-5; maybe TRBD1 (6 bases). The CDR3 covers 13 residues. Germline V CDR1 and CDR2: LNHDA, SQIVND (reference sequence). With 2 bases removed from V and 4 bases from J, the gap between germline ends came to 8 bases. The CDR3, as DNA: TGTGCCAGTAGTATAACACAGGGAGAGACCCAGTACTTC. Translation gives CASSITQGETQYF.

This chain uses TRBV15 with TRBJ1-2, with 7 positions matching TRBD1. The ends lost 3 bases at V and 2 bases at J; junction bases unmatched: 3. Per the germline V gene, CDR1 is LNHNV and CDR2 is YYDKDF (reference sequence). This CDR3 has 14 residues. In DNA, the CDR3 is TGTGCCACCAGCAGTGACAGGGCGAACTATGGCTACACCTTC. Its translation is CATSSDRANYGYTF.

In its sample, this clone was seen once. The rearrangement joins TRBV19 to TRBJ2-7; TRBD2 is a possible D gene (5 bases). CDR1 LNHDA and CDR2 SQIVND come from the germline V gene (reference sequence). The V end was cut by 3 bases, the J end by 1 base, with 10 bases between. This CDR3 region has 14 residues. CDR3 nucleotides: TGTGCCAGTAGTATGTCACGGGATTCCTACGAGCAGTACTTC. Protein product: CASSMSRDSYEQYF.

The CDR3 region is CASSTTGERHGYTF. CDR3 in DNA: TGTGCCAGTAGTACCACAGGGGAGAGGCATGGCTACACCTTC. The genes are TRBV19 and TRBJ1-2; 7 bases are a match to TRBD1. There are 14 residues in the CDR3. V was clipped by 4 bases and J by 6 bases; unmatched bases: 8. Germline V gene sequence: CDR1 LNHDA, CDR2 SQIVND (reference sequence).

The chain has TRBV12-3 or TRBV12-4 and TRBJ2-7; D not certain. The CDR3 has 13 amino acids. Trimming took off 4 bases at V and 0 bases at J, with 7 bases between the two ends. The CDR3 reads CASSYESSYEQYF. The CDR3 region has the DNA TGTGCCAGCAGTTATGAGAGCTCCTACGAGCAGTACTTC.

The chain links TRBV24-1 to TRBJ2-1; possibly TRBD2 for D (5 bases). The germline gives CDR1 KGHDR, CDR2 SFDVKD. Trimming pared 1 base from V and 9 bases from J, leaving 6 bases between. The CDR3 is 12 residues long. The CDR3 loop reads CATSDLGSEQFF. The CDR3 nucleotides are TGTGCCACCAGTGATTTAGGGAGTGAGCAGTTCTTC.

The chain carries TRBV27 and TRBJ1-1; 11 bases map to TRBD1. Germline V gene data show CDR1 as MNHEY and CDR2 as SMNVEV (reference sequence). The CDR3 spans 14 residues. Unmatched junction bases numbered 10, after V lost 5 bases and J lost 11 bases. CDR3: CASSDWTGGGGAFF. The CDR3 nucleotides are TGTGCCAGCAGTGACTGGACAGGGGGCGGAGGGGCTTTCTTT.

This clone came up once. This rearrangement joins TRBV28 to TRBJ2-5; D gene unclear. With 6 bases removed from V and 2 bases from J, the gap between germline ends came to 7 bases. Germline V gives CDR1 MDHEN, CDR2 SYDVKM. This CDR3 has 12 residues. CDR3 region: CASSVSQETQYF. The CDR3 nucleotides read TGTGCCAGCAGCGTTTCTCAAGAGACCCAGTACTTC.